Following are 14 T cell receptor beta chains from one sample sequenced in a study of T cells in Graves' hyperthyroidism and ophthalmopathy. There were TCR beta CDR3 regions amplified from RNA transcripts. The study used the HTBI primer set for a first-round RT-PCR of the TCR CDR3. TCRdb redid the calling of the multiplex PCR reads with MiXCR, one entry per CDR3 protein. The data hold some 700,000 distinct CDR3 sequences, with around 16% observed a single time. Sequences were obtained from blood. The receptors stem from a man aged 45 to 65 with Graves' hyperthyroidism.

This clonotype was counted many times. The rearrangement links TRBV6-5 to TRBJ2-1; TRBD1 aligns across 12 bases. The CDR3 totals 17 residues. Trimming removed 4 bases from V and 4 bases from J; junction bases left unmatched: 8. Germline values: CDR1 MNHEY, CDR2 SVGAGI. CDR3 residues: CASSSSGTGGGYNEQFF. Written as DNA, the CDR3 is TGTGCCAGCAGTTCCTCCGGGACAGGGGGCGGGTACAATGAGCAGTTCTTC.

This clonotype was counted only a few times. V gene TRBV15 combines with J gene TRBJ2-1; no reliable D call. V was clipped by 5 bases and J by 4 bases, with 18 bases between them. Germline lookup yields CDR1 LNHNV and CDR2 YYDKDF (reference sequence). This CDR3 has 16 residues. The CDR3 region has the DNA TGTGCCACCAGCCCCCGCCCAGATACGTGGTACAATGAGCAGTTCTTC. This codes for CATSPRPDTWYNEQFF.

The rearrangement joins TRBV3-1 to TRBJ1-1; 7 bases match TRBD1. V lost 4 bases and J lost 7; bases outside the gene matches: 12. Germline assignment: CDR1 LGHDT and CDR2 YNNKEL (reference sequence). CDR3 size: 15 residues. The CDR3 here is CASSPLGQESFEAFF. CDR3 DNA sequence: TGTGCCAGCAGCCCCCTCGGACAGGAGAGCTTTGAAGCTTTCTTT.

This clonotype turned up a few times. CDR3 coding DNA: TGCGCCAGCAGCCAAGATGTGACTAGCTACGAGCAGTACTTC. Translation: CASSQDVTSYEQYF. The gene calls are TRBV4-3 and TRBJ2-7; weak D call: TRBD2 (6 bases). CDR3 size: 14 residues. CDR1 is LGHNA and CDR2 is YSLEER in the germline V gene. V lost 0 bases and J 3 bases, leaving 9 bases between the germline ends.

This clonotype was observed many times. The V call is TRBV19, the J call TRBJ2-2; TRBD2 matches 14 bases. V lost 4 bases to trimming and J lost 12 bases; unmatched junction nucleotides: 10. Germline-derived CDR1 and CDR2 are LNHDA and SQIVND (reference sequence). This CDR3 comprises 16 residues. This CDR3 is CASSTGTSGSQYKLFF. CDR3 nucleotide sequence: TGTGCCAGTAGTACGGGGACTAGCGGGAGTCAATATAAGCTGTTTTTT.

This clonotype was recorded at least ten times. The chain uses TRBV27 and TRBJ1-4; TRBD1 is a possible D gene (5 bases). The CDR3 length is 14 residues. V was cut by 4 bases and J by 5 bases, with 11 bases left in between. Germline-derived CDR1 and CDR2 are MNHEY and SMNVEV (reference sequence). CDR3 region: CASSSRDLNEKLFF. CDR3 DNA: TGTGCCAGCAGTTCCCGGGACCTAAATGAAAAACTGTTTTTT. Based on the CDR3 plus reference TRBV27 and TRBJ1-4, the full variable domain is EAQVTQNPRYLITVTGKKLTVTCSQNMNHEYMSWYRQDPGLGLRQIYYSMNVEVTDKGDVPEGYKVSRKEKRNFPLILESPSPNQTSLYFCASSSRDLNEKLFFGSGTQLSVL.

The chain recombines TRBV24-1 with TRBJ2-1; 7 bases are a match to TRBD1. Germline V gives CDR1 KGHDR, CDR2 SFDVKD. The CDR3 runs to 18 residues. V shed 2 bases and J 5 bases; nucleotides not matched to a gene: 14. The CDR3 bases are TGTGCCACCAGTGATTCAATGACCGGGACAGATAAAGACAATGAGCAGTTCTTC. It translates to CATSDSMTGTDKDNEQFF.

This clonotype was seen ten or more times. V and J are TRBV20-1 and TRBJ2-5; TRBD1 matches at 10 bases. Losses at the gene ends were 3 bases for V and 5 bases for J; bases not matched to a gene: 12. This CDR3 contains 16 residues. CDR1 DFQATT and CDR2 SNEGSKA come from the germline V gene (reference sequence). The CDR3 is CSASEPGQGTRETQYF. CDR3 DNA: TGCAGTGCTAGTGAGCCGGGACAGGGGACACGGGAGACCCAGTACTTC.

The J gene is TRBJ2-5, the V gene TRBV28; D is tentatively TRBD1 or TRBD2 (5 bases each). V lost 5 bases and J lost 1, with 14 bases in between. CDR3 size: 15 residues. Per the germline V gene, CDR1 is MDHEN and CDR2 is SYDVKM. Written as DNA, the CDR3 is TGTGCCAGCAGTACCCCGGGACCGTCCCAAGAGACCCAGTACTTC. Translation gives CASSTPGPSQETQYF.

The rearrangement uses TRBV28 and TRBJ2-5; 8 nucleotides match TRBD1. V gave up 6 bases and J gave up 5 bases; unmatched junction bases: 11. The CDR3 loop spans 15 amino acids. Germline assignment: CDR1 MDHEN and CDR2 SYDVKM. CDR3: CASSSRQGFEETQYF. The CDR3 bases are TGTGCCAGCAGCTCGCGACAGGGGTTCGAGGAGACCCAGTACTTC.

The rearrangement uses TRBV5-1 and TRBJ2-1, with D possibly being TRBD1 (6 bases). This CDR3 has 14 residues. Trimming left V 3 bases short and J 0 bases short, with 7 bases between. Germline V gives CDR1 SGHRS, CDR2 YFSETQ. Here the CDR3 reads CASSSDSSYNEQFF. The CDR3 DNA is TGCGCCAGCAGCTCGGACAGCTCCTACAATGAGCAGTTCTTC.

This clonotype was counted many times. The genes are TRBV6-1 and TRBJ1-3; 9 nucleotides line up with TRBD1. Germline V gives CDR1 MNHNS, CDR2 SASEGT. The CDR3 contains 16 residues. The junction had 9 bases not matched to a gene; V was cut back by 5 bases and J by 4 bases. In DNA, the CDR3 is TGTGCCAGCAGTACAAGACAGGGGGACGCCGGAAACACCATATATTTT. The encoded protein is CASSTRQGDAGNTIYF.

Notes on this clonotype: This could be a read error, since a much larger clone is one nucleotide away. CDR3 in DNA: TGTGCCAGCAGTTTTAGTGCAGGGTCTAACACTGAAGCTTCCTTT. This codes for CASSFSAGSNTEASF. The rearrangement uses TRBV28 and TRBJ1-1, with a tentative D call TRBD1 (5 bases). Germline-derived CDR1 and CDR2 are MDHEN and SYDVKM. This CDR3 has 15 amino acids.

This clonotype has more than one count but fewer than ten. The chain employs TRBV20-1 and TRBJ1-1, with a weak D call TRBD1 (6 bases). Germline loops: CDR1 DFQATT, CDR2 SNEGSKA (reference sequence). CDR3 length: 14 residues. V was cut by 5 bases and J by 1 base, with 14 bases left in between. The CDR3 coding sequence is TGCAGTGCTCCCTCCTGGGGGGCGAACACTGAAGCTTTCTTT. It specifies CSAPSWGANTEAFF.